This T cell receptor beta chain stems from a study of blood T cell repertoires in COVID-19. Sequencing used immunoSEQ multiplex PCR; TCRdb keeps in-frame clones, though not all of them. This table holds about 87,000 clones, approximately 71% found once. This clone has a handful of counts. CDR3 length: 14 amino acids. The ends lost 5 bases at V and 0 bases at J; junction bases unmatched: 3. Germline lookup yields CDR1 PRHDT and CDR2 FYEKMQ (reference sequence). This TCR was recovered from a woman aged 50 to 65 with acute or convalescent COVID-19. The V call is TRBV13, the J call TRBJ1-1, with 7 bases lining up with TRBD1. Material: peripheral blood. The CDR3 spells CASSTRGLNTEAFF. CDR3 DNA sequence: TGTGCCAGCAGCACAAGGGGGCTGAACACTGAAGCTTTCTTT.